Listed here are 20 T cell receptor beta chains from one sample, sequenced in a study of T cells after yellow fever vaccination. TCRdb recomputed calls from the 5' RACE reads with MiXCR, one row per CDR3 protein. The sample comprises about 230,000 distinct CDR3 sequences, roughly 6.2% of which are singletons, and roughly 1% rests with the top ten. The material was CD4+ T cells sorted from PBMCs, obtained on the day of the yellow fever booster vaccination. The receptors shown here come from a man aged 25 to 45 who received the YFV17D yellow fever vaccine.

This clonotype was picked up a small number of times. The genes are TRBV11-2 and TRBJ2-1, with 7 nucleotides matching TRBD1. V was clipped by 5 bases and J by 5 bases; unmatched bases: 6. CDR3 length equals 14 residues. Germline CDR1 SGHAT, CDR2 FQNNGV. This CDR3 is CASSPTGMNNEQFF. The CDR3, as DNA: TGTGCCAGCAGCCCGACAGGGATGAACAATGAGCAGTTCTTC.

This clonotype showed up just a few times. The J gene is TRBJ2-7, the V gene TRBV6-1, with D maybe TRBD1 (5 bases). Germline V gene data show CDR1 as MNHNS and CDR2 as SASEGT. V gave up 7 bases and J gave up 5 bases, with 18 bases separating them. This CDR3 has 14 amino acids. The CDR3, as DNA: TGTGCCAGCACATCGAGCGTAGGGGCCAACGAGCAGTACTTC. This translates into CASTSSVGANEQYF.

This clonotype was seen more than once but under ten times. V is TRBV27 and J is TRBJ2-2; D remains unclear. The CDR3 consists of 14 residues. CDR1 MNHEY and CDR2 SMNVEV come from the germline V gene (reference sequence). V dropped 3 bases and J dropped 4 bases, with 9 bases sitting between them. CDR3 DNA sequence: TGTGCCAGCAGTTTCTCTACGGGCACCGGGGAGCTGTTTTTT. Its translation is CASSFSTGTGELFF.

This chain uses TRBV18 with TRBJ2-7; 9 nucleotides agree with TRBD2. CDR1 is KGHSH, CDR2 LQKENI, per germline. The CDR3 covers 15 residues. Trimming cost V 3 bases and J 2 bases; bases outside gene matches: 5. CDR3 coding DNA: TGTGCCAGCTCACCGCTTAGCGGGAGTACCTACGAGCAGTACTTC. Protein product: CASSPLSGSTYEQYF.

This clonotype was seen ten or more times. Here the CDR3 DNA reads TGTGCCAGCAGCGAGGCGGGCTTCACTGAAGCTTTCTTT. Translated, it gives CASSEAGFTEAFF. The V gene is TRBV25-1, the J gene TRBJ1-1; D remains unclear. The V gene lost 6 bases and the J gene lost 4 bases, with 12 bases spanning the gap. Germline-derived CDR1 and CDR2 are MGHDK and SYGVNS. The CDR3 loop spans 13 amino acids. Complete variable domain (other parts from reference TRBV25-1 and TRBJ1-1): EADIYQTPRYLVIGTGKKITLECSQTMGHDKMYWYQQDPGMELHLIHYSYGVNSTEKGDLSSESTVSRIRTEHFPLTLESARPSHTSQYLCASSEAGFTEAFFGQGTRLTVV.

This clonotype was counted only a few times. The rearrangement uses TRBV7-2 and TRBJ2-1; D remains unclear. Looked up from germline, CDR1 is SGHTA and CDR2 is FQGNSA. The CDR3 contains 13 residues. Deletions cut 4 bases from V and 8 bases from J, with 12 bases between. The CDR3 region has the DNA TGTGCCAGCAGCTCGGGTAGGTTCGATGAGCAGTTCTTC. Protein sequence: CASSSGRFDEQFF.

This clonotype was seen repeatedly, ten times or more. The rearrangement links TRBV3-1 to TRBJ2-2; D possibly matches TRBD1 or TRBD2 (6 bases each). Looked up from germline, CDR1 is LGHDT and CDR2 is YNNKEL (reference sequence). The length of the CDR3 is 14 residues. The germline V and J ends were trimmed by 1 base and 6 bases, with 9 bases remaining between them. The CDR3, as DNA: TGTGCCAGCAGCCAAGTAGGGGGGTCCGGGGAGCTGTTTTTT. Its protein is CASSQVGGSGELFF.

This clonotype was found many times. The chain recombines TRBV20-1 with TRBJ2-2; D gene uncertain. Trimming pared 3 bases from V and 3 bases from J, leaving 8 bases between. Germline assignment: CDR1 DFQATT and CDR2 SNEGSKA (reference sequence). This CDR3 spans 13 amino acids. The CDR3 bases are TGCAGTGCTAGGTTCCGGGACACCGGGGAGCTGTTTTTT. Translating it yields CSARFRDTGELFF.

At least ten counts were recorded for this clonotype. The V gene is TRBV10-3, the J gene TRBJ2-7; TRBD1 matches at 7 bases. The CDR3 loop spans 15 amino acids. Germline loops: CDR1 ENHRY, CDR2 SYGVKD. Germline trimming cut 4 bases from V and 2 bases from J; bases unmatched to any gene: 8. CDR3 protein: CAISGPDRPTYEQYF. CDR3 bases: TGTGCCATCAGTGGACCGGACAGGCCAACCTACGAGCAGTACTTC.

CDR3 loop: CASSFQLGREQYF. CDR3 bases: TGTGCCAGCAGTTTTCAGTTGGGGCGCGAGCAGTACTTC. The chain is built from TRBV28 and TRBJ2-7, with D perhaps TRBD1 (5 bases). CDR3 size: 13 residues. Looked up from germline, CDR1 is MDHEN and CDR2 is SYDVKM. V dropped 3 bases and J dropped 6 bases, with 12 bases sitting between them.

Turning to this clonotype: A much bigger clone sits one base away, suggesting this may be a read error. CDR3 coding DNA: TGTGCCACCAGTCTAGGGAACTACGAGCAGTACTTC. It yields the protein CATSLGNYEQYF. The gene calls are TRBV15 and TRBJ2-7; D ambiguous. The germline gives CDR1 LNHNV, CDR2 YYDKDF (reference sequence). The CDR3 runs to 12 residues. V was pared by 6 bases and J by 3 bases, with 9 bases between.

Only a few counts were recorded for this clonotype. This chain connects TRBV7-9 to TRBJ2-1; D gene unclear. The CDR3 runs to 12 residues. The germline V and J ends were trimmed by 5 bases and 7 bases, with 9 bases remaining between them. Germline lookup yields CDR1 SEHNR and CDR2 FQNEAQ (reference sequence). CDR3 nucleotide sequence: TGTGCCAGCAGCCCTAACGGTAATGAGCAGTTCTTC. This codes for CASSPNGNEQFF.

Ten or more counts support this clonotype. The rearrangement joins TRBV1 to TRBJ2-1; the listed D gene, TRBD2, was not tested against the DNA. TRBV1 is a listed pseudogene. This CDR3 has 16 residues. CDR3 coding DNA: TGCACCAGCAGCCAAGAACTAGCGGCACTCTACAATGAGCAGTTCTTC. Translated: CTSSQELAALYNEQFF.

This clonotype was recorded many times. The chain is built from TRBV18 and TRBJ1-2, with 8 bases fitting TRBD1. Looked up from germline, CDR1 is KGHSH and CDR2 is LQKENI. The junction had 10 bases not matched to a gene; V was cut back by 3 bases and J by 4 bases. This CDR3 is built from 16 residues. The CDR3 sequence is CASSPGPGQESYGYTF. In DNA, the CDR3 is TGTGCCAGCTCACCGGGGCCGGGACAGGAGTCCTATGGCTACACCTTC.

This clonotype was seen a handful of times. The chain employs TRBV5-1 and TRBJ1-5; D gene uncertain. The V end was cut by 0 bases, the J end by 0 bases, with 7 bases between. This CDR3 is built from 15 residues. Germline V gives CDR1 SGHRS, CDR2 YFSETQ. Here the CDR3 DNA reads TGCGCCAGCAGCTTGGAACCAGTTAGCAATCAGCCCCAGCATTTT. This codes for CASSLEPVSNQPQHF.

This chain links TRBV6-2 or TRBV6-3 with TRBJ2-7; 13 positions agree with TRBD2. This CDR3 spans 16 amino acids. Germline V lookup: CDR1 MNHEY, CDR2 SVGEGT. Trimming took 4 bases from V and 7 from J; bases not matched to a gene: 10. CDR3 bases: TGTGCCAGCAGTTCCCCTAAGACTAGCGGGAGGTTTGAGCAGTACTTC. Translated, it gives CASSSPKTSGRFEQYF.

This clonotype occurred many times. This chain links TRBV5-1 with TRBJ2-1, with a possible D match to TRBD2 (6 bases). This CDR3 has 13 residues. Germline values: CDR1 SGHRS, CDR2 YFSETQ. V lost 4 bases, J lost 9 bases, and 14 bases lay in between. The DNA of the CDR3 is TGCGCCAGCAGCCTGGAGGGTCGGGGTGAGCAGTTCTTC. As protein: CASSLEGRGEQFF.

This clonotype was seen repeatedly, ten times or more. The CDR3 loop is CASSERLVVPQETQYF. CDR3 sequence (DNA): TGTGCCAGCAGCGAACGACTCGTAGTTCCCCAAGAGACCCAGTACTTC. This chain joins TRBV27 and TRBJ2-5; D gene unclear. CDR1 and CDR2 (germline): MNHEY, SMNVEV (reference sequence). CDR3 size: 16 residues. Trimming stripped 6 bases from V and 1 base from J, with 18 bases between.

This clonotype was observed a handful of times. This chain connects TRBV20-1 to TRBJ2-6; no reliable D call. Trimming stripped 2 bases from V and 2 bases from J, with 7 bases between. Germline lookup yields CDR1 DFQATT and CDR2 SNEGSKA (reference sequence). The CDR3 length is 14 residues. The CDR3 is CSARLTTGANVLTF. The DNA for the CDR3 is TGCAGTGCTAGACTTACTACTGGGGCCAACGTCCTGACTTTC.

This clonotype appeared many times. V and J are TRBV9 and TRBJ2-2; no clear D gene. The CDR3 spans 14 residues. Deletions cut 4 bases from V and 6 bases from J, with 13 bases between. The germline gives CDR1 SGDLS, CDR2 YYNGEE. This CDR3 reads CASSPFPDPGELFF. CDR3 bases: TGTGCCAGCAGCCCTTTTCCGGACCCCGGGGAGCTGTTTTTT.